The rows below give T cell receptor beta chains drawn from one sample of a study of OX40 agonist ivuxolimab in advanced cancers. Measured with immunoSEQ multiplex PCR; TCRdb has only the in-frame clones, and not every one. The sample records 45,000 to 75,000 clones, roughly 83% being singletons. This specimen consisted of CD4+ or CD8+ T cells sorted from blood, obtained in a trial of the OX40 agonist ivuxolimab. The receptors derive from an adult with an advanced solid tumor such as melanoma, head and neck, liver or kidney cancer. CDR3s include the opening cysteine and the closing phenylalanine or tryptophan. The D gene is left open where the match is weak. Clone size is shown for a subset of rows, as once, few, many or a class of expanded clone.

- | TRBJ2-2 | - | TRBV19 | TGTGCCAGTAGTATAGCGGGGGCAGGTGATTACACCGGGGAGCTGTTTTTT | CASSIAGAGDYTGELFF
- | TRBJ1-2 | TRBD1 | TRBV28 | TGTGCCAGCAGAAGAGTCGACAGGGTTTATGGCTATGGCTACACCTTC | CASRRVDRVYGYGYTF
- | TRBJ2-1 | - | TRBV28 | TGTGCCAGCAGTTTATTTTTTAGGGACCGACACAATGAGCAGTTCTTC | CASSLFFRDRHNEQFF
once | TRBJ1-3 | - | TRBV28 | TGTGCCAGCAGTTTCGGGCCGGGGGTCAGCTCTGGAAACACCATATATTTT | CASSFGPGVSSGNTIYF
- | TRBJ2-2 | - | TRBV6-1 | TGTGCCAGCAGTGGTCCCTGGCAGCCAAACACCGGGGAGCTGTTTTTT | CASSGPWQPNTGELFF
- | TRBJ1-1 | TRBD1 | TRBV14 | TGTGCCAGCAGCCCGTACGGCAGGGGGCTGGCTGAAGCTTTCTTT | CASSPYGRGLAEAFF
- | TRBJ2-1 | TRBD2 | TRBV7-8 | TGTGCCAGCAGCAGACTTCTAGGGCTAGCGGAATCCTACAATGAGCAGTTCTTC | CASSRLLGLAESYNEQFF
few | TRBJ2-3 | TRBD2 | TRBV19 | TGTGCCAGTGGCCGCGGGGGACCCACAGATACGCAGTATTTT | CASGRGGPTDTQYF
- | TRBJ1-1 | - | TRBV6-5 | TGTGCCAGCAGAAGGGGGGGGATGAACACTGAAGCTTTCTTT | CASRRGGMNTEAFF
few | TRBJ1-5 | - | TRBV5-4 | TGTGCCAGCAGCCTTCTGAACAACAATCAGCCCCAGCATTTT | CASSLLNNNQPQHF
- | TRBJ1-1 | - | TRBV30 | TGTGCCTGGCAACCCCGGGGACAGAACACTGAAGCTTTCTTT | CAWQPRGQNTEAFF
- | TRBJ2-1 | - | TRBV11-2 | TGTGCCAGCAGCCCAAGGTGGTACGAACAAGCTGACTTTGAGCAGTTCTTC | CASSPRWYEQADFEQFF
- | TRBJ2-7 | TRBD2 | TRBV11-2 | TGTGCCAGCAGCTTAGTATCCGGGAGGGTACGAGAGCAGTACTTC | CASSLVSGRVREQYF
- | TRBJ1-6 | TRBD1 | TRBV7-2 | TGTGCCAGCAGTATTGGACAGGTTTATAATTCACCCCTCCACTTT | CASSIGQVYNSPLHF
- | TRBJ1-1 | TRBD1 | TRBV6-5 | TGTGCCAGCAGGAGGGACAGGATGAACACTGAAGCTTTCTTT | CASRRDRMNTEAFF
once | TRBJ1-3 | TRBD1 | TRBV6-5 | TGTGCCAGCAGTTACGACAGGGCCGGAAACACCATATATTTT | CASSYDRAGNTIYF
few | TRBJ2-3 | TRBD1 | TRBV6-1 | TGTGCCAGCAGGGACGGACAGGGGCGGGCAGATACGCAGTATTTT | CASRDGQGRADTQYF
- | TRBJ2-7 | - | TRBV5-6 | TGTGCCAGCAGCTTGGGAGGTCGGGGGAGTCGCGACGAGCAGTACTTC | CASSLGGRGSRDEQYF
- | TRBJ2-1 | TRBD2 | TRBV14 | TGTGCCAGCAGCCCGCTAGCGGGAGGGCGGATCAATGAGCAGTTCTTC | CASSPLAGGRINEQFF
- | TRBJ1-6 | - | TRBV27 | TGTGCCAGCAGTTTGACAGCTAATTCACCCCTCCACTTT | CASSLTANSPLHF
- | TRBJ2-5 | TRBD2 | TRBV2 | TGTGCCAGCAGTGGACTAGCGGAAGAGACCCAGTACTTC | CASSGLAEETQYF
- | TRBJ1-1 | - | TRBV11-2 | TGTGCCAGCAGCGTCGACCGGGTCCTGAACACTGAAGCTTTCTTT | CASSVDRVLNTEAFF
- | TRBJ2-3 | TRBD2 | TRBV5-1 | TGCGCCAGCAGCTTGTCACTAGCGAGCACAGATACGCAGTATTTT | CASSLSLASTDTQYF
- | TRBJ1-5 | - | TRBV30 | TGTGCCTGGAGCCGTGGGCAGGCTGATCAGCCCCAGCATTTT | CAWSRGQADQPQHF
- | TRBJ1-2 | - | TRBV10-3 | TGTGCCATCAGTGAGCAGGGATCGGACTATGGCTACACCTTC | CAISEQGSDYGYTF
- | TRBJ2-7 | TRBD2 | TRBV7-9 | TGTGCCAGCAGCTTGCTAGCGGGAGTTTCTTACGAGCAGTACTTC | CASSLLAGVSYEQYF
- | TRBJ2-2 | TRBD2 | TRBV7-3 | TGTGCCAGCGGAGCGGGGGCGAACACCGGGGAGCTGTTTTTT | CASGAGANTGELFF
- | TRBJ1-1 | - | TRBV2 | TGTGCCAGCAGTGAGGCAGGCGGGATCACTGAAGCTTTCTTT | CASSEAGGITEAFF
- | TRBJ2-5 | - | TRBV4-2 | TGTGCCAGCAGCTTCAGCGAAGAGACCCAGTACTTC | CASSFSEETQYF
- | TRBJ2-1 | TRBD2 | TRBV19 | TGTGCCAGCAACCCCCGGACTAGCGTCCACAATGAGCAGTTCTTC | CASNPRTSVHNEQFF
- | TRBJ1-5 | TRBD1 | TRBV4-2 | TGTGCCAGCAGCTTTCGACAGGGGATGGGACAGCCCCAGCATTTT | CASSFRQGMGQPQHF
- | TRBJ2-1 | TRBD2 | TRBV2 | TGTGCCGGAGAGGGACTAGCGGGGCGGAGCTCCTACAATGAGCAGTTCTTC | CAGEGLAGRSSYNEQFF
- | TRBJ1-2 | - | TRBV30 | TGTGCCTGGAGTGTCCTACTCTATGGCTACACCTTC | CAWSVLLYGYTF
- | TRBJ1-2 | TRBD1 | TRBV10-3 | TGTGCCATCAGTGTGGACAGGAATGGCTACACCTTC | CAISVDRNGYTF
- | TRBJ2-4 | - | TRBV5-1 | TGCGCCAGCAGCTTGGCGCGGCTCGCCAAAAACATTCAGTACTTC | CASSLARLAKNIQYF